This T cell receptor (beta chain) was recorded in a study of T-cell reconstitution after alpha-beta-depleted transplantation in children. Study-level results: There were some patients whose high TCRbeta diversity at day 60 came from surviving recipient T cells and thymic progenitors.

Preparation of the TCRbeta library used unique molecular identifiers. TCRdb recomputed calls from the PCR reads with MiXCR, one row per CDR3 protein. The repertoire consists of hundreds of thousands of distinct CDR3 sequences, with about 10% occurring once and the leading ten covering roughly 2.1%. The CDR3 runs 12 residues. Trimming removed 0 bases from V and 6 bases from J, with 8 bases in between. Germline V gene lookup returns CDR1 DFQATT and CDR2 SNEGSKA (reference sequence). About this clonotype: What it binds is not known.

The receptor comes from a child under 10 years old with inherited bone marrow failure, due to receive a stem cell transplant. The rearrangement joins TRBV20-1 to TRBJ1-2; no clear D gene. Sequences were derived from PBMCs, sampled before TCRalphabeta/CD19-depleted stem cell transplant. CDR3 coding DNA: TGCAGTGCTAGAGATAAGAAGGATGGCTACACCTTC. It is translated as CSARDKKDGYTF.